One sample yielded the 7 T cell receptor beta chains listed below, sequenced in a study of blood T cell dynamics during melanoma immunotherapy. As to time point: week 3, after first cycle of checkpoint inhibitor. Some clones are missing from TCRdb's copy, which holds only in-frame ones; the method was immunoSEQ multiplex PCR. The table records 10,000 to 13,000 clones, 88% of them present only once. The sequencing used blood, collected from a patient treated with checkpoint blockade. These receptors were collected from a human donor with melanoma.

The chain uses TRBV30 and TRBJ1-2; 10 nucleotides match TRBD1. The CDR3 is 15 residues long. The trim removed 2 bases at V and 7 bases at J, leaving 10 bases unmatched. CDR1 and CDR2 from the germline V gene are GTSNPN and SVGIG (reference sequence). DNA of the CDR3: TGTGCCTGGAGTCCTGGGGGGGACAGGGGTGTTGGCTACACCTTC. It translates to CAWSPGGDRGVGYTF.

The rearrangement uses TRBV7-6 and TRBJ2-7, with TRBD1 identical over 8 bases. V lost 2 bases and J lost 6; bases outside the gene matches: 6. From germline, CDR1 is SGHVS and CDR2 FNYEAQ. This CDR3 spans 14 amino acids. The CDR3 DNA reads TGTGCCAGCAGCTTATTGGCAGGGGGCAGCGAGCAGTACTTC. It specifies CASSLLAGGSEQYF.

This chain links TRBV6-5 with TRBJ1-1; 9 nucleotides agree with TRBD1. Germline loops: CDR1 MNHEY, CDR2 SVGAGI. The junction had 8 bases not matched to a gene; V was cut back by 4 bases and J by 11 bases. The CDR3 is 13 amino acids. CDR3: CASSSGTGRGAFF. CDR3 DNA: TGTGCCAGCAGTTCTGGGACAGGGCGGGGGGCTTTCTTT.

This sequence joins TRBV11-2 and TRBJ2-1, with 8 bases identical to TRBD1. V gave up 2 bases and J gave up 0 bases; unmatched junction bases: 9. Germline CDR1 and CDR2: SGHAT and FQNNGV. The CDR3 totals 18 residues. The CDR3 reads CASSLLAGGFISYNEQFF. In DNA form, the CDR3 reads TGTGCCAGCAGCTTATTGGCAGGGGGCTTTATCTCCTACAATGAGCAGTTCTTC.

This sequence joins TRBV11-2 and TRBJ1-1, with D perhaps matching TRBD1 (5 bases). V was pared by 7 bases and J by 5 bases, with 17 bases between. Looked up from germline, CDR1 is SGHAT and CDR2 is FQNNGV. The CDR3 consists of 14 residues. The CDR3 sequence: CASTTFGARTEAFF. The CDR3 nucleotides are TGTGCCAGCACCACCTTCGGGGCAAGGACTGAAGCTTTCTTT.

The gene calls are TRBV19 and TRBJ2-1; 7 nucleotides align to TRBD1. Germline CDR1 and CDR2: LNHDA and SQIVND (reference sequence). V lost 5 bases and J lost 2; bases outside the gene matches: 3. The CDR3 sequence is 14 residues long. CDR3 in DNA: TGTGCCAGTAGTTCCCAGGGGGCCTACAATGAGCAGTTCTTC. Encoded protein: CASSSQGAYNEQFF.

This clone was recorded once. The rearrangement joins TRBV5-1 to TRBJ1-5; D gene uncertain. Between the trimmed V and J ends, which lost 0 bases and 2 bases, there was a span of 9 bases. The length of the CDR3 is 15 residues. The germline CDR1 and CDR2 sequences are SGHRS and YFSETQ. The DNA for the CDR3 is TGCGCCAGCAGCTTGGGGACCTTTGGCAATCAGCCCCAGCATTTT. Its translation: CASSLGTFGNQPQHF.